This note documents a single TCR beta chain sequence. The data were obtained in a study of T cell repertoires in cytomegalovirus infection. TCRdb used MiXCR to reprocess the reads, holding one entry per CDR3 protein. The repertoire holds approximately 180,000 distinct CDR3 sequences, with about 20% as singletons. The receptor comes from a human donor in good health (CMV status not recorded). Some clones in this sample may be carry-over from other donors' samples. What was sequenced was PBMCs.

CDR3 sequence: CAISRRGANTDTQYF. CDR3 sequence (DNA): TGTGCCATCAGCCGAAGAGGTGCGAACACAGATACGCAGTATTTT. The chain recombines TRBV10-3 with TRBJ2-3; no clear D. From germline, CDR1 is ENHRY and CDR2 SYGVKD. This CDR3 has 15 residues. The V gene lost 6 bases and the J gene lost 2 bases, with 15 bases spanning the gap.